The 31 T cell receptor beta chains below were found in one sample sequenced in a study of blood T cell repertoires in COVID-19. The method was immunoSEQ multiplex PCR; TCRdb's version includes in-frame clones alone and lacks a portion of them. The sample shows fewer than 350,000 clones, about 85% of them seen only once. Input material: PBMCs or T cells enriched from blood (not recorded which). The receptors come from a woman aged 25 to 39 who had been exposed to COVID-19.

The chain carries TRBV15 and TRBJ2-5, with 9 bases identical to TRBD1. The germline gives CDR1 LNHNV, CDR2 YYDKDF (reference sequence). The CDR3 runs 16 residues. V shed 0 bases and J 7 bases; nucleotides not matched to a gene: 9. The CDR3 loop is CATSRDRTGVWGTQYF. The CDR3 DNA reads TGTGCCACCAGCAGAGATCGGACAGGGGTTTGGGGGACCCAGTACTTC.

This clone was observed once. The V gene is TRBV28, the J gene TRBJ2-1, with D maybe TRBD1 (6 bases). The CDR3 extends over 12 amino acids. Trimming left V 5 bases short and J 11 bases short, with 13 bases between. The V gene's germline CDR1 is MDHEN and CDR2 SYDVKM. CDR3 residues: CASSPTGYKQFF. DNA for the CDR3: TGTGCCAGCAGTCCTACAGGGTATAAGCAGTTCTTC.

V is TRBV19 and J is TRBJ2-7; no definite D call. This CDR3 is 14 amino acids long. The germline V and J ends were trimmed by 6 bases and 2 bases, with 14 bases remaining between them. The germline V gene encodes CDR1 LNHDA and CDR2 SQIVND (reference sequence). Here the CDR3 reads CASRSRYPPYEQYF. CDR3 DNA sequence: TGTGCCAGTAGGTCTCGGTACCCGCCCTACGAGCAGTACTTC. The whole variable domain, remainder taken from reference TRBV19 and TRBJ2-7, is DGGITQSPKYLFRKEGQNVTLSCEQNLNHDAMYWYRQDPGQGLRLIYYSQIVNDFQKGDIAEGYSVSREKKESFPLTVTSAQKNPTAFYLCASRSRYPPYEQYFGPGTRLTVT.

The chain is built from TRBV2 and TRBJ2-1, with 8 positions matching TRBD2. Germline V gene data show CDR1 as SNHLY and CDR2 as FYNNEI. Germline trimming cut 7 bases from V and 6 bases from J; bases unmatched to any gene: 11. The CDR3 is 15 residues long. The DNA of the CDR3 is TGTGCCAGCATAGAACGGGAGGGCCCAGGCAATGAGCAGTTCTTC. Its translation is CASIEREGPGNEQFF.

This clone has more than one count but fewer than ten. V and J are TRBV28 and TRBJ1-3, with D perhaps matching TRBD1 (5 bases). The ends were cut back, 5 bases at V and 0 bases at J, with 17 bases in the middle. This CDR3 region has 17 residues. CDR1 and CDR2 from the germline V gene are MDHEN and SYDVKM. CDR3 sequence (DNA): TGTGCCAGCAGTACCCAAGGGGTAGCCTACTCTGGAAACACCATATATTTT. This codes for CASSTQGVAYSGNTIYF. The whole variable domain, remainder taken from reference TRBV28 and TRBJ1-3, is DVKVTQSSRYLVKRTGEKVFLECVQDMDHENMFWYRQDPGLGLRLIYFSYDVKMKEKGDIPEGYSVSREKKERFSLILESASTNQTSMYLCASSTQGVAYSGNTIYFGEGSWLTVV.

The rearrangement links TRBV4-1 to TRBJ1-1; D is perhaps TRBD1 (5 bases). CDR1 is MGHRA, CDR2 YSYEKL, per germline. The CDR3 is 14 residues long. Trimming removed 2 bases at V and 8 bases at J, with 15 bases between. The CDR3 DNA is TGCGCCAGCAGCCAATCCACAGGATCCCAAGAAGCTTTCTTT. Amino acid sequence: CASSQSTGSQEAFF.

The chain combines TRBV4-1 with TRBJ1-2; D is unresolved. This CDR3 region has 17 residues. V was cut by 0 bases and J by 2 bases, with 16 bases left in between. Germline CDR1 reads MGHRA; CDR2 reads YSYEKL. The CDR3 sequence is CASSQDREGSENYGYTF. CDR3 bases: TGCGCCAGCAGCCAAGATCGGGAGGGATCAGAAAACTATGGCTACACCTTC.

This clone was seen just once. The rearrangement uses TRBV27 and TRBJ2-7; D may be TRBD1 (6 bases). The CDR3 runs to 10 residues. Between the trimmed V and J ends, which lost 8 bases and 5 bases, there was a span of 7 bases. Germline-derived CDR1 and CDR2 are MNHEY and SMNVEV (reference sequence). This CDR3 is CASYRDEQYF. CDR3 nucleotides: TGTGCCAGCTACAGGGACGAGCAGTACTTC.

The chain joins TRBV10-3 to TRBJ2-7; TRBD1 might be the D (5 bases). This CDR3 has 13 amino acids. Between the trimmed V and J ends, which lost 4 bases and 4 bases, there was a span of 11 bases. Germline-derived CDR1 and CDR2 are ENHRY and SYGVKD. CDR3 sequence: CAISGFQGYEQYF. The CDR3, as DNA: TGTGCCATCAGTGGGTTTCAGGGTTACGAGCAGTACTTC.

The chain is built from TRBV4-1 and TRBJ2-7; 7 bases fit TRBD1. The V gene's germline CDR1 is MGHRA and CDR2 YSYEKL. J lost 1 base, V lost 4 bases, and 7 bases had no gene match. The CDR3 extends over 15 amino acids. The CDR3, as DNA: TGCGCCAGCAGCCTCCGACAGGGCCGATCCTACGAGCAGTACTTC. Amino acid sequence: CASSLRQGRSYEQYF.

The rearrangement joins TRBV7-8 to TRBJ1-2; 10 positions match TRBD1. V shed 4 bases, J shed 6 bases, and the junction held 11 bases outside the gene matches. This CDR3 is 16 amino acids long. Germline V gene lookup returns CDR1 SGHVS and CDR2 FQNEAQ. The CDR3: CASSSGTGALQDGYTF. Written as DNA, the CDR3 is TGTGCCAGCAGCTCCGGGACAGGGGCCCTCCAGGATGGCTACACCTTC.

In this sample, this clone turned up a few times. The chain recombines TRBV7-2 with TRBJ1-4; possible D gene TRBD1, 5 bases. The CDR3 consists of 14 residues. Between the trimmed V and J ends, which lost 6 bases and 2 bases, there was a span of 10 bases. Per germline, CDR1 SGHTA and CDR2 FQGNSA. The CDR3: CASRPGWTNEKLFF. CDR3 coding DNA: TGTGCCAGCAGACCAGGGTGGACTAATGAAAAACTGTTTTTT.

V gene TRBV7-2 combines with J gene TRBJ1-6, with TRBD1 as a possible D gene (6 bases). Trimming removed 5 bases at V and 10 bases at J, with 15 bases between. Per the germline V gene, CDR1 is SGHTA and CDR2 is FQGNSA. The CDR3 contains 14 residues. CDR3 sequence: CASSDRSGSSPLHF. CDR3 sequence (DNA): TGTGCCAGCAGCGACAGGAGCGGGAGCTCACCCCTCCACTTT.

The CDR3 is CASRRGGITDTQYF. The DNA of the CDR3 is TGTGCCAGCAGAAGGGGAGGGATCACAGATACGCAGTATTTT. The V and J genes are TRBV6-5 and TRBJ2-3, with 7 bases identical to TRBD2. The CDR3 is made up of 14 amino acids. Germline V CDR1 and CDR2: MNHEY, SVGAGI. The V gene end was trimmed by 6 bases and the J gene end by 2 bases; junction bases not matched to a gene: 5.

The chain uses TRBV6-5 and TRBJ1-3; D is perhaps TRBD1 (5 bases). CDR3 length equals 16 residues. Germline V CDR1 and CDR2: MNHEY, SVGAGI. V lost 0 bases and J lost 0, with 9 bases in between. The CDR3 DNA is TGTGCCAGCAGTTACTCCCAGGGAGGCTCTGGAAACACCATATATTTT. Protein: CASSYSQGGSGNTIYF.

V usage is TRBV24-1 and J usage is TRBJ1-5, with TRBD1 identical over 7 bases. This CDR3 has 13 residues. V gave up 9 bases and J gave up 3 bases; unmatched junction bases: 4. CDR1 KGHDR and CDR2 SFDVKD come from the germline V gene. The CDR3 nucleotides read TGTGCCACCTCGGACAGGAACAATCAGCCCCAGCATTTT. Translation: CATSDRNNQPQHF.

The rearrangement uses TRBV6-1 and TRBJ2-7; D might be TRBD1 (5 bases). Trimming stripped 2 bases from V and 1 base from J, with 6 bases between. Germline V gene sequence: CDR1 MNHNS, CDR2 SASEGT. The CDR3 is 13 amino acids. DNA of the CDR3: TGTGCCAGCAGTGAAAGGGGATCCTACGAGCAGTACTTC. Its protein is CASSERGSYEQYF.

The V call is TRBV7-9, the J call TRBJ2-7; 8 nucleotides agree with TRBD2. Germline-derived CDR1 and CDR2 are SEHNR and FQNEAQ (reference sequence). J gave up 2 bases and V 6 bases, and 6 bases lay outside the gene matches. The CDR3 length is 14 residues. CDR3 nucleotide sequence: TGTGCCAGCAGAATAGCGGGGAGCACCTACGAGCAGTACTTC. This codes for CASRIAGSTYEQYF.

The V gene is TRBV27, the J gene TRBJ2-7; maybe TRBD2 (5 bases). Trimming removed 2 bases at V and 0 bases at J, with 5 bases between. Germline-derived CDR1 and CDR2 are MNHEY and SMNVEV (reference sequence). The CDR3 is 13 amino acids. Written as DNA, the CDR3 is TGTGCCAGCAGTTTAGCGGGCTCCTACGAGCAGTACTTC. Its translation is CASSLAGSYEQYF.

This chain joins TRBV2 and TRBJ2-2; the match to TRBD2 covers 8 bases. V lost 8 bases to trimming and J lost 4 bases; unmatched junction nucleotides: 9. Germline V CDR1 and CDR2: SNHLY, FYNNEI. The CDR3 extends over 15 amino acids. This chain's CDR3 is CASQKLAGSTGELFF. Written as DNA, the CDR3 is TGTGCCAGCCAGAAGCTAGCGGGCAGCACCGGGGAGCTGTTTTTT. Based on the CDR3 plus reference TRBV2 and TRBJ2-2, the full variable domain is EPEVTQTPSHQVTQMGQEVILRCVPISNHLYFYWYRQILGQKVEFLVSFYNNEISEKSEIFDDQFSVERPDGSNFTLKIRSTKLEDSAMYFCASQKLAGSTGELFFGEGSRLTVL.

The chain has TRBV7-2 and TRBJ2-7, with D possibly being TRBD1 (6 bases). This CDR3 spans 15 amino acids. The V gene's germline CDR1 is SGHTA and CDR2 FQGNSA. V lost 5 bases and J lost 4, with 18 bases in between. CDR3 DNA: TGTGCCAGCAGCCGCTTGGGACACCAGGTTTACGAGCAGTACTTC. Residues: CASSRLGHQVYEQYF.

This clone was seen a single time. The genes are TRBV4-1 and TRBJ1-1; D possibly corresponds to TRBD1 (5 bases). The germline V gene encodes CDR1 MGHRA and CDR2 YSYEKL. The V and J ends lost 0 bases and 1 base respectively, with 9 bases between them. The CDR3 totals 15 residues. The chain's CDR3 is CASSQEGAGNTEAFF. The CDR3 DNA is TGCGCCAGCAGCCAAGAAGGGGCAGGGAACACTGAAGCTTTCTTT.

CDR3 in amino acids: CASSLVFLETQYF. The CDR3 nucleotides read TGTGCCAGCAGCTTAGTTTTTCTAGAGACCCAGTACTTC. This chain links TRBV7-2 with TRBJ2-5; D remains ambiguous. Germline V lookup: CDR1 SGHTA, CDR2 FQGNSA. The CDR3 is made up of 13 amino acids. With 1 base removed from V and 4 bases from J, the gap between germline ends came to 7 bases.

The chain carries TRBV15 and TRBJ2-7; possibly TRBD2 for D (6 bases). Germline lookup yields CDR1 LNHNV and CDR2 YYDKDF (reference sequence). The CDR3 is 13 amino acids. V lost 5 bases, J lost 2 bases, and 10 bases lay in between. The CDR3 loop reads CATSAGGTYEQYF. The CDR3 nucleotides read TGTGCCACCAGCGCAGGCGGGACCTACGAGCAGTACTTC.

The chain has TRBV7-9 and TRBJ1-2; 12 bases match TRBD1. Germline V lookup: CDR1 SEHNR, CDR2 FQNEAQ (reference sequence). V dropped 1 base and J dropped 11; count of bases not matched to a gene: 8. This CDR3 contains 15 residues. CDR3 in DNA: TGTGCCAGCAGCTTAGGTCTGGGACAGGGGGCTCTGTACACCTTC. This codes for CASSLGLGQGALYTF.

The chain employs TRBV21-1 and TRBJ2-1; the D call TRBD2 from the table was never checked on the DNA. TRBV21-1 is recorded as a pseudogene. This CDR3 contains 17 residues. For the CDR3, the DNA is TGTGCCAGCTCTTTCGGACTAGCGGATCTCTCCTACAATGAGCAGTTCTTC. Protein product: CASSFGLADLSYNEQFF.

The rearrangement joins TRBV28 to TRBJ1-5; tentative D call: TRBD1 (5 bases). CDR1 is MDHEN, CDR2 SYDVKM, per germline. V was clipped by 10 bases and J by 2 bases, with 15 bases between them. There are 14 residues in the CDR3. CDR3 residues: CATRVLVGNQPQHF. CDR3 sequence (DNA): TGTGCCACCAGGGTGTTAGTAGGCAATCAGCCCCAGCATTTT.

The chain has TRBV19 and TRBJ1-4; D might be TRBD1 (5 bases). V was clipped by 3 bases and J by 7 bases, with 15 bases between them. The germline gives CDR1 LNHDA, CDR2 SQIVND (reference sequence). The CDR3 consists of 15 residues. CDR3: CASSIVGGAGEKLFF. CDR3 coding DNA: TGTGCCAGTAGTATCGTCGGAGGGGCGGGTGAAAAACTGTTTTTT.

This CDR3 reads CAWSTGQGALNEKLFF. CDR3 DNA: TGTGCCTGGAGTACTGGACAGGGGGCCCTTAATGAAAAACTGTTTTTT. This chain connects TRBV30 to TRBJ1-4; 11 nucleotides line up with TRBD1. J lost 4 bases, V lost 2 bases, and 6 bases had no gene match. This CDR3 has 16 residues. Per germline, CDR1 GTSNPN and CDR2 SVGIG (reference sequence). The variable domain in full, with the rest retrieved from reference TRBV30 and TRBJ1-4, is SQTIHQWPATLVQPVGSPLSLECTVEGTSNPNLYWYRQAAGRGLQLLFYSVGIGQISSEVPQNLSASRPQDRQFILSSKKLLLSDSGFYLCAWSTGQGALNEKLFFGSGTQLSVL.

This chain joins TRBV4-2 and TRBJ2-1; 12 bases fit TRBD2. Trimming at V came to 0 bases and at J to 5 bases, leaving 2 bases not matched to a gene. This CDR3 comprises 16 residues. Germline lookup yields CDR1 LGHNA and CDR2 YNFKEQ. The CDR3 nucleotides read TGTGCCAGCAGCCAAGAAGGACTAGCGGGGCACAATGAGCAGTTCTTC. Amino acids: CASSQEGLAGHNEQFF.

This clone appeared a single time. The gene calls are TRBV19 and TRBJ1-2, with 7 nucleotides matching TRBD1. The CDR3 has 13 amino acids. Germline trimming cut 7 bases from V and 3 bases from J; bases unmatched to any gene: 5. In germline, CDR1 is LNHDA, CDR2 SQIVND (reference sequence). CDR3 DNA: TGTGCCAGTACCCCCCAGGGGGACTATGGCTACACCTTC. This gives the protein CASTPQGDYGYTF.